This entry lists 5 T cell receptor beta chains sequenced from one sample in a study of follicular helper T cells after annual influenza vaccination (dated by TCRdb to about 2017). In the paper's terms, the time point label means: 2015-2016 season, pre-vaccination. Library preparation employed the immunoSEQ multiplex PCR assay. TCRdb stores this immuneACCESS table with in-frame sequences only. Part of the clones is absent; in the studies checked, under half of the shortfall reflects unresolved V genes, and no reason is known for the rest. For this sample the table gives around 1,700 clones, of which roughly 80% were detected only once. The ten largest make up around 4.5% of the sample. Material: CXCR5+ CD38- circulating T follicular helper cells from blood, obtained on the day of influenza vaccination. Sample cell subset or site, as interpreted from the label and publication: circulating Tfh, non-naive CD4+CXCR5+PD-1+ (ICOS+CD38+ or ICOS-CD38-). The receptors were sampled from an adult who received the influenza vaccine.

The chain recombines TRBV7-6 with TRBJ1-1, with D tentatively TRBD1 (5 bases). CDR1 is SGHVS, CDR2 FNYEAQ, per germline. CDR3 size: 15 residues. V dropped 5 bases and J dropped 0 bases, with 13 bases sitting between them. The DNA of the CDR3 is TGTGCCAGCAGCCCGCAGGGTGCCATGAACACTGAAGCTTTCTTT. Translating it yields CASSPQGAMNTEAFF.

The chain is built from TRBV27 and TRBJ2-2; either TRBD1 or TRBD2 may fit D (5 bases each). V was cut by 5 bases and J by 9 bases, with 19 bases left in between. Germline V gene lookup returns CDR1 MNHEY and CDR2 SMNVEV (reference sequence). This CDR3 contains 15 residues. CDR3 protein: CASSANPYPGRELFF. As DNA, the CDR3 is TGTGCCAGCAGTGCCAATCCCTACCCGGGACGGGAGCTGTTTTTT.

The rearrangement links TRBV12-5 to TRBJ1-1; 8 bases map to TRBD1. CDR3 length: 13 amino acids. V lost 8 bases, J lost 4 bases, and 6 bases stayed unmatched. The V gene's germline CDR1 is LGHNT and CDR2 FRNRAP. As DNA, the CDR3 is TGTGCTAGTTTACAGGGGGGACTCACTGAAGCTTTCTTT. Residues: CASLQGGLTEAFF.

The V and J genes are TRBV18 and TRBJ1-1; D call uncertain. This CDR3 has 14 residues. CDR1 and CDR2 (germline): KGHSH, LQKENI. V was pared by 4 bases and J by 1 base, with 10 bases between. CDR3 bases: TGTGCCAGCTCACTAGTGGGGTCGAACACTGAAGCTTTCTTT. Residues: CASSLVGSNTEAFF.

This CDR3 reads CASSYRGRGQPQHF. In DNA, the CDR3 is TGTGCCAGCAGTTACAGGGGACGAGGTCAGCCCCAGCATTTT. V and J are TRBV6-5 and TRBJ1-5; tentatively, D is TRBD1 (5 bases). Germline CDR1 and CDR2: MNHEY and SVGAGI. Trimming took 2 bases from V and 6 from J, leaving 11 bases between them. The CDR3 is 14 residues long.